Included here is one T cell receptor beta chain sequence, with context. The sample belongs to a study of blood T cell repertoires in COVID-19. Only in-frame clones appear in the TCRdb table, and some are missing; sequencing was by immunoSEQ multiplex PCR. Here the sample spans approximately 280,000 clones, about 89% being singletons. This receptor was obtained from a man aged 45-65 years with acute or convalescent COVID-19. Sample: peripheral blood.

The CDR3 is CASTDRDRVSSPLHF. CDR3 bases: TGTGCCAGCACCGACCGGGACAGGGTTAGTTCACCCCTCCACTTT. The V gene is TRBV9, the J gene TRBJ1-6, with 9 bases matching TRBD1. The V gene's germline CDR1 is SGDLS and CDR2 YYNGEE. Trimming took 6 bases from V and 9 from J; bases not matched to a gene: 10. The CDR3 covers 15 residues.